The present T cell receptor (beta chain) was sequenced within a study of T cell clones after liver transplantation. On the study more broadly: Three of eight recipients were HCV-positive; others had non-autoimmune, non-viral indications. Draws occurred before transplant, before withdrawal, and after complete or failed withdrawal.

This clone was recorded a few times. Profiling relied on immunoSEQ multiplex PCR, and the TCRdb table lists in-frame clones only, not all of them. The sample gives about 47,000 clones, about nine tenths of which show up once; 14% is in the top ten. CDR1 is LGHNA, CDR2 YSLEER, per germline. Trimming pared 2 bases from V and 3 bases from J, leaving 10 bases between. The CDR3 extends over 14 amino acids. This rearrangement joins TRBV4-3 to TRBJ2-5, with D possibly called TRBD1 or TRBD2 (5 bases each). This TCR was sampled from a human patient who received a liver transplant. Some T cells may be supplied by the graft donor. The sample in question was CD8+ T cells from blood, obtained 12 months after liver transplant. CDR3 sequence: CASSQIGDEETQYF. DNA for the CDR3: TGCGCCAGCAGCCAAATTGGGGACGAAGAGACCCAGTACTTC.